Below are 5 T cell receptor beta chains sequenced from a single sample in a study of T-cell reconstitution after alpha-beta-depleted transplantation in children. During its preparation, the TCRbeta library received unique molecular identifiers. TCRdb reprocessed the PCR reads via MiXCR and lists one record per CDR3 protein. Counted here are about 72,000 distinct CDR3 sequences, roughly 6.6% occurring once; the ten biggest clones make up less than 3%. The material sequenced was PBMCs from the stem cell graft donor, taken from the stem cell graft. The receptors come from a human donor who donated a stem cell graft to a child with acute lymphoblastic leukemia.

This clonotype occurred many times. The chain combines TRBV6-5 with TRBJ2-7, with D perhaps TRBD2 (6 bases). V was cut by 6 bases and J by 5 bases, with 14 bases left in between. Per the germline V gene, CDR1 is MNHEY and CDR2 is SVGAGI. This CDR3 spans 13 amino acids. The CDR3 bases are TGTGCCAGCAGCCAATGGGGGGTACACGAGCAGTACTTC. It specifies CASSQWGVHEQYF.

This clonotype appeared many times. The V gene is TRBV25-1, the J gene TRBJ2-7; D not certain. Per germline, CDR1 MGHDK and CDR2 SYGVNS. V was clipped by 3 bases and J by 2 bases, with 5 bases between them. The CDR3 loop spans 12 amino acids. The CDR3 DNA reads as TGTGCCAGCAGTGACCTTGCCTACGAGCAGTACTTC. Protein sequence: CASSDLAYEQYF.

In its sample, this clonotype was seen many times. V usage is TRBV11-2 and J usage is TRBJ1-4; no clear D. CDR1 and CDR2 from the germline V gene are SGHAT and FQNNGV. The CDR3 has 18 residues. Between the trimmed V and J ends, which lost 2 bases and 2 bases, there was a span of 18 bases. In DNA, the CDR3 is TGTGCCAGCAGCTTAAGGGAAATTGGCTATCCGACTAATGAAAAACTGTTTTTT. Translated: CASSLREIGYPTNEKLFF. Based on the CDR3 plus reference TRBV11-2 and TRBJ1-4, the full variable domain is EAGVAQSPRYKIIEKRQSVAFWCNPISGHATLYWYQQILGQGPKLLIQFQNNGVVDDSQLPKDRFSAERLKGVDSTLKIQPAKLEDSAVYLCASSLREIGYPTNEKLFFGSGTQLSVL.

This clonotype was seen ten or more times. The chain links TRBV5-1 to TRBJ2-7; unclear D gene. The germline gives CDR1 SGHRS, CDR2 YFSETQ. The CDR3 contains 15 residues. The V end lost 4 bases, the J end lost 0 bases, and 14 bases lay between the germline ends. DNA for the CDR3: TGCGCCAGCAGCCCGGACCTCACGAGCTCCTACGAGCAGTACTTC. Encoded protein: CASSPDLTSSYEQYF.

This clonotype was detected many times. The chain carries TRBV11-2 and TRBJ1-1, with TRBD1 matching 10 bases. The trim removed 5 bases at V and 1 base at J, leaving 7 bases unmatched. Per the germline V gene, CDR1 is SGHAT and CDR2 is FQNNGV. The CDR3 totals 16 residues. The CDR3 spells CASSTPGQGRNTEAFF. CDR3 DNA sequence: TGTGCCAGCAGCACTCCGGGACAGGGGAGGAACACTGAAGCTTTCTTT.